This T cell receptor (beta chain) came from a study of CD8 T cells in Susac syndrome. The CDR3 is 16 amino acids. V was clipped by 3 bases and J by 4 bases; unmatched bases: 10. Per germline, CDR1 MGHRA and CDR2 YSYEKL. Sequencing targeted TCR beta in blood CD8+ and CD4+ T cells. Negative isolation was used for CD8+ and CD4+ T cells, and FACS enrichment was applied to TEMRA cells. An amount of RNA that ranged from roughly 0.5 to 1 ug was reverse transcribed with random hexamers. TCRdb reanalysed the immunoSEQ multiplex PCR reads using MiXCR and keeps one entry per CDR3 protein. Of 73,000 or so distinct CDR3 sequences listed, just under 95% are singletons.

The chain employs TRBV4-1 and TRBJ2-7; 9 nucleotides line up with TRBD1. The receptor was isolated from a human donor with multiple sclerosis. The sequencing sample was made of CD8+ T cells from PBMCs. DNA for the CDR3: TGCGCCAGCAGCCAGGGGGTCGGGACAGGGTCATACGAGCAGTACTTC. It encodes CASSQGVGTGSYEQYF.